The present T cell receptor (beta chain) was sequenced within a study of shared clonotypes between healthy human individuals. The assay was immunoSEQ multiplex PCR, and TCRdb's table has in-frame clones only and misses some. The sample holds 2 million to 2.5 million clones, approximately 95% seen once. Input material: naive CD4+ T cells from PBMCs. Subset in this sample: CD45RA+ positively selected. The sequence was obtained from a man between 18 and 35 years old in good health. Some clones in this sample may be carry-over from other donors' samples.

CDR3 nucleotides: TGTGCCAGCAGTACCTACAGGGAGGGCTACACCTTC. Protein sequence: CASSTYREGYTF. The chain has TRBV6-5 and TRBJ1-2, with a weak D call TRBD1 (6 bases). The CDR3 is 12 residues long. V was cut by 5 bases and J by 8 bases, with 12 bases left in between. Germline assignment: CDR1 MNHEY and CDR2 SVGAGI.